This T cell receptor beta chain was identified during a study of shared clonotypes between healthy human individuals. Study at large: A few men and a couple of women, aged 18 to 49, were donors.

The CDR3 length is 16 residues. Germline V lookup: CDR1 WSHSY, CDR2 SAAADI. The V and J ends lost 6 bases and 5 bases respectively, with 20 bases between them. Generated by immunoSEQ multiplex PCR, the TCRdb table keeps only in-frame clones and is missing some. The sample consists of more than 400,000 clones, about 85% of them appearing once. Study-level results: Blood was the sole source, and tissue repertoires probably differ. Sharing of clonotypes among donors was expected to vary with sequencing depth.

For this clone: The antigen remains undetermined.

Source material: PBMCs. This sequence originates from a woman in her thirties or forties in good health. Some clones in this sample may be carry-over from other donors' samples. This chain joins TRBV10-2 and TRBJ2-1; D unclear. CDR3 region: CASRPDFTPANNEQFF. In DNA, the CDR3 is TGCGCCAGCAGGCCCGACTTTACCCCGGCGAACAATGAGCAGTTCTTC.